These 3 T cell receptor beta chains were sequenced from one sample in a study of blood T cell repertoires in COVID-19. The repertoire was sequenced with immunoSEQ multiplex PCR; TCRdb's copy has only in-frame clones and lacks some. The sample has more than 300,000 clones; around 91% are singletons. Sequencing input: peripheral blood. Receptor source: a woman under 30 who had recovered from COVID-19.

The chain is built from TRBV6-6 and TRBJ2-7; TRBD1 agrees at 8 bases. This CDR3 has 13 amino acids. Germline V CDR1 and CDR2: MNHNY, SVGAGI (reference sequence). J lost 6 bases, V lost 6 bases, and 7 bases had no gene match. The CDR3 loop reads CASRDRGSGEQYV. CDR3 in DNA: TGTGCCAGCAGAGACAGGGGATCGGGCGAGCAGTACGTC.

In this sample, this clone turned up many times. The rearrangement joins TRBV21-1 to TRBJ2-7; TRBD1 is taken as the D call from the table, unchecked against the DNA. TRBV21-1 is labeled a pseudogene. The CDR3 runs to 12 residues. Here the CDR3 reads CASSKDNYEQYV. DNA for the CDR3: TGTGCCAGCAGCAAGGACAACTACGAGCAGTACGTC.

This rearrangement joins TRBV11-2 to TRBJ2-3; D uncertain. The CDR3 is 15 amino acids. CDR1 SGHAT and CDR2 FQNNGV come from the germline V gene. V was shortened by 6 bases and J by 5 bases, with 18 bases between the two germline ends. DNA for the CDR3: TGTGCCAGCAGAACATTTGGGCCCCTGAGAGATACGCAGTATTTT. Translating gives CASRTFGPLRDTQYF.